This T cell receptor beta chain was documented in a study of cytomegalovirus exposure and HLA in healthy donors. Looking at the study overall: An earlier analysis identified approximately 110 million unique TCR beta sequences in 150 million to 200 million T cells. Study results and limitations: Later, an analysis found that common viral pathogens appeared to be linked with several of the most significant clusters. Most observed TCR sequences were rare, whereas some public TCRs were detected in many donors.

The CDR3 is 16 residues long. Germline V CDR1 and CDR2: SGHNT, YYREEE (reference sequence). After removal of 4 bases from V and 5 bases from J, the junction contained 14 bases not matched to a gene. On this clone itself: Its matching antigen is unknown.

The primer mix had 60 Vbeta and 13 Jbeta primers. Generated by immunoSEQ multiplex PCR, the TCRdb table keeps only in-frame clones and is missing some. This table holds about 190,000 clones, around 73% found once. This clonotype was obtained from a young woman in good health and CMV-seropositive. V usage is TRBV5-4 and J usage is TRBJ2-7; 8 bases agree with TRBD2. The sample was PBMCs. In DNA, the CDR3 is TGTGCCAGCAGCACCCTTTTGGACGGGGGGGTCGACGAGCAGTACTTC. Amino acids: CASSTLLDGGVDEQYF.